The rows below give T cell receptor beta chains drawn from one sample of a study of blood T cell repertoires in COVID-19. Sequenced by immunoSEQ multiplex PCR; TCRdb stores in-frame clones only, minus some. Of about 120,000 clones in the sample, over 80% were seen once. The sequencing sample was made of peripheral blood. Source of these receptors: a woman aged 70-85 years with acute or convalescent COVID-19. CDR3s include the opening cysteine and the closing phenylalanine or tryptophan. A D gene is named only where the DNA matches it firmly. A row's size may be missing; if present it is once, few, many or a size class.

d_call	clone_size	v_call	j_call	cdr3_aa	cdr3_nt
TRBD1	NA	TRBV15	TRBJ1-5	CATSSARGLNQPQHF	TGTGCCACCAGCAGTGCCAGGGGGCTCAATCAGCCCCAGCATTTT
NA	NA	TRBV3-1/TRBV3-2	TRBJ2-1	CASSPNLNEQFF	TGTGCCAGCAGCCCGAACTTGAATGAGCAGTTCTTC
TRBD1	NA	TRBV6-5	TRBJ2-1	CASSLQGAGEQFF	TGTGCCAGCAGCCTACAGGGGGCGGGAGAGCAGTTCTTC
TRBD1	NA	TRBV13	TRBJ1-1	CASSLGGQGNTEAFF	TGTGCCAGCAGCTTAGGGGGACAGGGGAACACTGAAGCTTTCTTT
TRBD2	NA	TRBV4-2	TRBJ2-5	CASSQGTSGSETQYF	TGTGCCAGCAGCCAAGGGACTAGCGGCTCGGAGACCCAGTACTTC
TRBD1	NA	TRBV19	TRBJ1-1	CASILGQGGTEAFF	TGTGCCAGTATTTTGGGACAGGGAGGGACTGAAGCTTTCTTT
TRBD2	NA	TRBV30	TRBJ2-3	CAWIPTSGVGYTQYF	TGTGCCTGGATTCCAACTAGCGGGGTCGGTTATACGCAGTATTTT
NA	NA	TRBV19	TRBJ1-5	CASSIRVGAYSNQPQHF	TGTGCCAGTAGTATTAGGGTTGGGGCCTATAGCAATCAGCCCCAGCATTTT
TRBD1	NA	TRBV6-5	TRBJ1-4	CASSYSIGGNEKLFF	TGTGCCAGCAGTTACTCGATAGGGGGCAATGAAAAACTGTTTTTT
NA	NA	TRBV5-1	TRBJ2-2	CASSFGTITGELFF	TGCGCCAGCAGCTTCGGGACAATTACCGGGGAGCTGTTTTTT
NA	NA	TRBV28	TRBJ1-5	CASSYPFAGGNQPQHF	TGTGCCAGCAGTTACCCTTTCGCAGGGGGCAATCAGCCCCAGCATTTT
TRBD2	NA	TRBV7-9	TRBJ2-2	CASSRGLAGTGELFF	TGTGCCAGCAGCCGGGGACTAGCCGGGACCGGGGAGCTGTTTTTT
NA	once	TRBV6-5	TRBJ1-4	CASRTRSDRKLFF	TGTGCCAGCAGGACGCGGAGCGACCGGAAACTGTTTTTT
NA	NA	TRBV2	TRBJ2-1	CASLQGMRNEQFF	TGTGCCAGCCTCCAGGGGATGCGCAATGAGCAGTTCTTC
TRBD1	NA	TRBV19	TRBJ1-3	CASSIDPPNRGSGNTIYF	TGTGCCAGTAGTATAGATCCCCCCAACAGGGGCTCTGGAAACACCATATATTTT
TRBD1	NA	TRBV20-1	TRBJ1-2	CSADREYGYTF	TGCAGTGCGGACAGGGAGTATGGCTACACCTTC
NA	NA	TRBV28	TRBJ2-5	CASSFQAGEETQYF	TGTGCCAGCAGTTTTCAGGCAGGGGAAGAGACCCAGTACTTC
NA	NA	TRBV6-5	TRBJ1-5	CASSYSAGSDQPQHF	TGTGCCAGCAGTTACTCGGCAGGGTCAGATCAGCCCCAGCATTTT
NA	NA	TRBV19	TRBJ2-7	CASSPGTQSYEQYF	TGTGCCAGTAGTCCTGGGACACAATCCTACGAGCAGTACTTC
NA	NA	TRBV5-4	TRBJ2-7	CASSPGSPGTSSTKQYF	TGTGCCAGCAGCCCCGGAAGCCCCGGGACATCTTCTACGAAGCAGTACTTC
NA	NA	TRBV19	TRBJ1-5	CASSIGRLPNQPQHF	TGTGCCAGTAGTATCGGGAGACTACCCAATCAGCCCCAGCATTTT
NA	NA	TRBV6-2/TRBV6-3	TRBJ2-3	CASSYGLATDTQYF	TGTGCCAGCAGTTACGGGTTAGCCACAGATACGCAGTATTTT
NA	once	TRBV18	TRBJ1-2	CASSLSTSYGYTF	TGTGCCAGCTCACTGTCGACAAGCTATGGCTACACCTTC
NA	once	TRBV12-3/TRBV12-4	TRBJ1-1	CASSFQQGTEAFF	TGTGCCAGCAGTTTTCAGCAGGGCACTGAAGCTTTCTTT
NA	NA	TRBV12-3/TRBV12-4	TRBJ2-1	CASRRYDEQFF	TGTGCCAGCAGGCGGTATGATGAGCAGTTCTTC
NA	NA	TRBV28	TRBJ2-1	CASSRRAGRSYNEQFF	TGTGCCAGCAGTCGCCGCGCAGGGCGCTCCTACAATGAGCAGTTCTTC
NA	NA	TRBV30	TRBJ1-3	CAWTSLGTSSGNTIYF	TGTGCCTGGACCAGTCTCGGCACTAGCTCTGGAAACACCATATATTTT
NA	NA	TRBV27	TRBJ2-5	CASSFGQNQETQYF	TGTGCCAGCAGTTTTGGGCAGAACCAAGAGACCCAGTACTTC